The sequence of this T cell receptor beta chain was determined in a study of identical twins. General study findings and limits: Models predicted less out-of-frame TCR alpha sharing in monozygotic twins than was found.

Each cDNA held unique molecular identifiers, and template switching gave it a universal primer site. TCRdb independently ran MiXCR on the 5' RACE reads; one entry per CDR3 protein. This sample yields 250,000 or so distinct CDR3 sequences, of which around 8.8% are seen a single time; roughly 3.1% belongs to the top ten. The CDR3 totals 14 residues. Trimming took off 7 bases at V and 1 base at J, with 11 bases between the two ends. Germline CDR1 and CDR2: LGHNT and FRNRAP. This clonotype was observed a handful of times. Its antigen is unknown. The same specimen was also included in a second study, on yellow fever vaccine responses in identical twins.

The TCR comes from a young woman in good health. V is TRBV12-5 and J is TRBJ2-1, with D perhaps TRBD1 (6 bases). Sequenced material: CD8+ T cells sorted from blood. DNA of the CDR3: TGTGCTAGTGCGGCAGGGGTATCCTACAATGAGCAGTTCTTC. Translation gives CASAAGVSYNEQFF.